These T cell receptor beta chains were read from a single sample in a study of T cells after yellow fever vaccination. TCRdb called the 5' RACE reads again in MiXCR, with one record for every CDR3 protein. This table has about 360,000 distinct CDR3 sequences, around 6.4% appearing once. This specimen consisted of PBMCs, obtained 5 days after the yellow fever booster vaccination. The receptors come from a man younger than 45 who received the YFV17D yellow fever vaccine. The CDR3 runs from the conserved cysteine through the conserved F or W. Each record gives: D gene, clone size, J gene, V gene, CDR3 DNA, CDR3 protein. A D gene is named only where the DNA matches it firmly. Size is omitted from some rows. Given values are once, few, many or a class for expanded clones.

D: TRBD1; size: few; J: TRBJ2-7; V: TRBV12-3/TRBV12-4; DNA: TGTGCCAGCAGTTTGGCGGACAGGTACTACGAGCAGTACTTC; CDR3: CASSLADRYYEQYF
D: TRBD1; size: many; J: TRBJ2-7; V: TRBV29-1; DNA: TGCAGCGTCCCGACAGGGAATAACGAGCAGTACTTC; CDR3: CSVPTGNNEQYF
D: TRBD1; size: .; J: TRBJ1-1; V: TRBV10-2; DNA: TGCGCCAGCATCCAGGGGGATGACACTGAAGCTTTCTTT; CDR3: CASIQGDDTEAFF
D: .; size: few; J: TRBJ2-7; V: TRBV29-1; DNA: TGCAGCGTAAGCTCTAGCGGGACAGGCGGCGAGCAGTACTTC; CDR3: CSVSSSGTGGEQYF
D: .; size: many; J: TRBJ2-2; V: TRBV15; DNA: TGTGCCACCAGCAGAGATCGACAGCGTAACACCGGGGAGCTGTTTTTT; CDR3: CATSRDRQRNTGELFF
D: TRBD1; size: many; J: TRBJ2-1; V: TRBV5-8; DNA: TGTGCCAGCAGCGCGGACAGGGGTTTCTCCTACAATGAGCAGTTCTTC; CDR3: CASSADRGFSYNEQFF
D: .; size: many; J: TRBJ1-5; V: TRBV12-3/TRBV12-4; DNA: TGTGCCAGCAGTCCCGGAGGGGGTAATCAGCCCCAGCATTTT; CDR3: CASSPGGGNQPQHF
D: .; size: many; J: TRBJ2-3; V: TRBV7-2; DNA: TGTGCCAGCAGCCGCGCGGGTACTAGCACAGATACGCAGTATTTT; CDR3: CASSRAGTSTDTQYF
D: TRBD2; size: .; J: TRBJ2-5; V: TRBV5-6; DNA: TGTGCCAGCAATCGGGCTGCGGGGGCCCAGTACTTC; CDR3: CASNRAAGAQYF
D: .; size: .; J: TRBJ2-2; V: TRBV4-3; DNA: TGCGCCAGCAGCAGGCACGGCGGGGAAGGGGAGCTGTTTTTT; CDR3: CASSRHGGEGELFF
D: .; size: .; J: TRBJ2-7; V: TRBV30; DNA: TGTGCCTGTCGTGCTACTCCCAGGGGTCGCTTGCGGGGAGAGCAGTACTTC; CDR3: CACRATPRGRLRGEQYF
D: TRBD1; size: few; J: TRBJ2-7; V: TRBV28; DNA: TGTGCCAGCATCGGGGGACAGGGCTCCTACGAGCAGTACTTC; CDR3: CASIGGQGSYEQYF
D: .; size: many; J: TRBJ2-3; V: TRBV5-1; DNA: TGCGCCAGCAGCCGACTATCCGGAGGTAGCACAGATACGCAGTATTTT; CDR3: CASSRLSGGSTDTQYF